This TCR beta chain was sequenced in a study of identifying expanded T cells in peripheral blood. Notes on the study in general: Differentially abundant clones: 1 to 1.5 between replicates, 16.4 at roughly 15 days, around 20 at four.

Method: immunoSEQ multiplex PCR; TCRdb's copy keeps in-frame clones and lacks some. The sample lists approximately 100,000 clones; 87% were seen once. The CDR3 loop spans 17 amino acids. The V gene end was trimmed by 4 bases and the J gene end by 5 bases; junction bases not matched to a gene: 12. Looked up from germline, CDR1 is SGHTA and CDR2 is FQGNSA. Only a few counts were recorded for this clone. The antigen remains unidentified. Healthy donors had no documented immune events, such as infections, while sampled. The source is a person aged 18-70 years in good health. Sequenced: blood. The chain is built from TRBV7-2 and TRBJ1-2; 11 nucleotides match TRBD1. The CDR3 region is CASSYGQGARSGYGYTF. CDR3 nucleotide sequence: TGTGCCAGCAGCTACGGACAGGGGGCGCGATCGGGGTATGGCTACACCTTC.